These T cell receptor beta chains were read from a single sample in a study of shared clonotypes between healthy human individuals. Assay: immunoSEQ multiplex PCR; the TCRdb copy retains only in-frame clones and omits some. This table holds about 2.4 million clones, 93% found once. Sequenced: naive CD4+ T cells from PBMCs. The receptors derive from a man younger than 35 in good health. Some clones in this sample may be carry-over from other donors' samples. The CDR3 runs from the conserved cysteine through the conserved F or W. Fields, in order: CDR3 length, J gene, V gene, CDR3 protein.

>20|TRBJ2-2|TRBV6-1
CASSEALSLASVANTGELFF
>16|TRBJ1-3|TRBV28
CASSLFSGSSGNTIYF
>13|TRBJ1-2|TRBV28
CASTTVQGAGYTF
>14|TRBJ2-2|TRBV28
CASIGTSFTGELFF
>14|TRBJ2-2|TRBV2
CASSYNPNTGELFF
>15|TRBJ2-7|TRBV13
CASSRKREARHEQYF
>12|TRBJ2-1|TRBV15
CATSQGGHQQFF
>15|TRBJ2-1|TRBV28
CASSPPGRRYNEQFF
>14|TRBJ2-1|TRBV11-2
CASSFAGDYNEQFF
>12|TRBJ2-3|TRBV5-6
CASSLRGISSDF